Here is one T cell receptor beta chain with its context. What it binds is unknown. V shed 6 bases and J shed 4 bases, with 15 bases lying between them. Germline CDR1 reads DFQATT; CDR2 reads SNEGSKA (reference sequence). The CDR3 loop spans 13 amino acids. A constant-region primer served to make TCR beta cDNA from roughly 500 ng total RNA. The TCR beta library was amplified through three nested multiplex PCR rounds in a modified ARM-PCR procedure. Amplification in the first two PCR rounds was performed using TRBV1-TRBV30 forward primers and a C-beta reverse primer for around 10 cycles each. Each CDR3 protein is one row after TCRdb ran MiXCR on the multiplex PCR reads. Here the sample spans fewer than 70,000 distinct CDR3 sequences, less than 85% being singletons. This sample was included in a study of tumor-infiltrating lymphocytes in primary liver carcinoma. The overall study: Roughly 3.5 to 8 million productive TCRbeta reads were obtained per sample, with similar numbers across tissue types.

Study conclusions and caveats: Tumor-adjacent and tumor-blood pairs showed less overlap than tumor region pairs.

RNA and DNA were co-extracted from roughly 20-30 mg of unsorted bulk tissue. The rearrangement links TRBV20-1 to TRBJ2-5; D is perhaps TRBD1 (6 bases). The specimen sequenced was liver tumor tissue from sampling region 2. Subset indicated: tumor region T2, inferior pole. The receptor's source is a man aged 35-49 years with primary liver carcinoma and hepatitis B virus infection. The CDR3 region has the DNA TGCAGTGCACCTGACAGGATTGGAGAGACCCAGTACTTC. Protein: CSAPDRIGETQYF.